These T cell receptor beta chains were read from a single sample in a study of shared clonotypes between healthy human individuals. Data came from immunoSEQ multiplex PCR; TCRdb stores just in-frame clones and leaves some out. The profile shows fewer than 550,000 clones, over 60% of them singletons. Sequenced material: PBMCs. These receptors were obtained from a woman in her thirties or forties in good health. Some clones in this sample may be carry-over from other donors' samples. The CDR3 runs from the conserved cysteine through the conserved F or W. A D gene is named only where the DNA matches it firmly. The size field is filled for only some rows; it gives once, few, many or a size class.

cdr3_aa: CASSSSAGNTIYF; cdr3_nt: TGTGCCAGCAGCTCCTCGGCTGGAAACACCATATATTTT; j_call: TRBJ1-3; clone_size: NA; v_call: TRBV7-9; cdr3_length: 13; d_call: NA
cdr3_aa: CASSFAGGLGDEQFF; cdr3_nt: TGTGCCAGCAGTTTTGCGGGAGGGCTCGGTGATGAGCAGTTCTTC; j_call: TRBJ2-1; clone_size: NA; v_call: TRBV28; cdr3_length: 15; d_call: TRBD2
cdr3_aa: CAWSVGVGRGYTF; cdr3_nt: TGTGCCTGGAGTGTGGGGGTTGGTCGTGGCTACACCTTC; j_call: TRBJ1-2; clone_size: NA; v_call: TRBV30; cdr3_length: 13; d_call: NA
cdr3_aa: CASSRKAGGSYNEQFF; cdr3_nt: TGTGCCAGCAGCAGGAAGGCGGGAGGATCTTACAATGAGCAGTTCTTC; j_call: TRBJ2-1; clone_size: NA; v_call: TRBV5-4; cdr3_length: 16; d_call: TRBD2
cdr3_aa: CASRLGQLNTGAFF; cdr3_nt: TGTGCCAGCAGGCTGGGACAATTGAACACTGGAGCTTTCTTT; j_call: TRBJ1-1; clone_size: NA; v_call: TRBV27; cdr3_length: 14; d_call: NA
cdr3_aa: CASRAGLAKNIQYF; cdr3_nt: TGTGCCAGCAGAGCAGGCTTAGCCAAAAACATTCAGTACTTC; j_call: TRBJ2-4; clone_size: NA; v_call: TRBV7-2; cdr3_length: 14; d_call: NA
cdr3_aa: CASRLAGAQKLFF; cdr3_nt: TGTGCAAGTCGCTTAGCCGGGGCTCAAAAACTGTTTTTT; j_call: TRBJ1-4; clone_size: many; v_call: TRBV12-2; cdr3_length: 13; d_call: NA
cdr3_aa: CASSQRTGTENSPLHF; cdr3_nt: TGCGCCAGCAGTCAGAGGACCGGGACAGAAAATTCACCCCTCCACTTT; j_call: TRBJ1-6; clone_size: NA; v_call: TRBV5-1; cdr3_length: 16; d_call: TRBD1
cdr3_aa: CAISDRDSPSNQPQHF; cdr3_nt: TGTGCCATCAGTGACAGGGACTCCCCTAGCAATCAGCCCCAGCATTTT; j_call: TRBJ1-5; clone_size: NA; v_call: TRBV10-3; cdr3_length: 16; d_call: NA
cdr3_aa: CASTPQGGPYEQYF; cdr3_nt: TGTGCCAGCACCCCTCAGGGGGGGCCCTACGAGCAGTACTTC; j_call: TRBJ2-7; clone_size: NA; v_call: TRBV7-2; cdr3_length: 14; d_call: NA
cdr3_aa: CASSEARGSGANVLTF; cdr3_nt: TGTGCCAGCAGTGAAGCGCGTGGGTCTGGGGCCAACGTCCTGACTTTC; j_call: TRBJ2-6; clone_size: NA; v_call: TRBV6-1; cdr3_length: 16; d_call: NA
cdr3_aa: CASSRYGYTF; cdr3_nt: TGTGCCAGCAGTCGTTATGGCTACACCTTC; j_call: TRBJ1-2; clone_size: few; v_call: TRBV28; cdr3_length: 10; d_call: NA
cdr3_aa: CASSLGGFNEQFF; cdr3_nt: TGCGCCAGCAGCTTGGGTGGGTTCAATGAGCAGTTCTTC; j_call: TRBJ2-1; clone_size: NA; v_call: TRBV5-1; cdr3_length: 13; d_call: NA
cdr3_aa: CASSRVTSGSYNEQFF; cdr3_nt: TGCGCCAGCAGCCGAGTAACTAGCGGGAGCTACAATGAGCAGTTCTTC; j_call: TRBJ2-1; clone_size: NA; v_call: TRBV5-1; cdr3_length: 16; d_call: TRBD2
cdr3_aa: CASSLRGLAGRTDTQYF; cdr3_nt: TGCGCCAGCAGCCTCAGGGGACTAGCGGGGCGAACAGATACGCAGTATTTT; j_call: TRBJ2-3; clone_size: NA; v_call: TRBV4-1; cdr3_length: 17; d_call: TRBD2
cdr3_aa: CASSLGGGDNEQFF; cdr3_nt: TGTGCCAGCAGCTTGGGTGGGGGAGATAATGAGCAGTTCTTC; j_call: TRBJ2-1; clone_size: NA; v_call: TRBV5-6; cdr3_length: 14; d_call: NA
cdr3_aa: CSALNVGGNEQFF; cdr3_nt: TGCAGCGCCCTGAATGTTGGCGGCAATGAGCAGTTCTTC; j_call: TRBJ2-1; clone_size: NA; v_call: TRBV29-1; cdr3_length: 13; d_call: NA
cdr3_aa: CASRKPGTSGRLSSYNEQFF; cdr3_nt: TGTGCCAGCAGGAAACCCGGGACTAGCGGGAGGTTGAGCTCCTACAATGAGCAGTTCTTC; j_call: TRBJ2-1; clone_size: NA; v_call: TRBV28; cdr3_length: 20; d_call: TRBD2
cdr3_aa: CASSFGGRPPNTGELFF; cdr3_nt: TGTGCCAGCAGCTTCGGGGGGCGGCCTCCCAACACCGGGGAGCTGTTTTTT; j_call: TRBJ2-2; clone_size: NA; v_call: TRBV7-3; cdr3_length: 17; d_call: NA
cdr3_aa: CASSLVGQGWYGYTF; cdr3_nt: TGTGCCAGCAGCTTAGTTGGACAGGGTTGGTATGGCTACACCTTC; j_call: TRBJ1-2; clone_size: NA; v_call: TRBV13; cdr3_length: 15; d_call: TRBD1
cdr3_aa: CASSLGQGVWNEQFF; cdr3_nt: TGTGCCAGCAGCTTAGGACAGGGGGTTTGGAATGAGCAGTTCTTC; j_call: TRBJ2-1; clone_size: NA; v_call: TRBV7-2; cdr3_length: 15; d_call: TRBD1
cdr3_aa: CSVSTTVYEQYF; cdr3_nt: TGCAGCGTTTCCACGACAGTCTACGAGCAGTACTTC; j_call: TRBJ2-7; clone_size: NA; v_call: TRBV29-1; cdr3_length: 12; d_call: NA
cdr3_aa: CAGTGVRSYEQYF; cdr3_nt: TGTGCCGGGACAGGGGTCCGGTCCTACGAGCAGTACTTC; j_call: TRBJ2-7; clone_size: NA; v_call: TRBV2; cdr3_length: 13; d_call: TRBD1
cdr3_aa: CASSLLLMNTGELFF; cdr3_nt: TGTGCCAGCAGCTTACTTCTTATGAACACCGGGGAGCTGTTTTTT; j_call: TRBJ2-2; clone_size: once; v_call: TRBV7-2; cdr3_length: 15; d_call: NA
cdr3_aa: CASRAGGATGELFF; cdr3_nt: TGTGCCAGTAGGGCAGGGGGCGCCACCGGGGAGCTGTTTTTT; j_call: TRBJ2-2; clone_size: NA; v_call: TRBV19; cdr3_length: 14; d_call: TRBD1
cdr3_aa: CASSEWDGNTEAFF; cdr3_nt: TGTGCCAGCAGTGAGTGGGACGGAAACACTGAAGCTTTCTTT; j_call: TRBJ1-1; clone_size: NA; v_call: TRBV25-1; cdr3_length: 14; d_call: NA
cdr3_aa: CASSGGTGVGGEKLFF; cdr3_nt: TGTGCCAGCAGCGGCGGGACAGGGGTAGGAGGTGAAAAACTGTTTTTT; j_call: TRBJ1-4; clone_size: NA; v_call: TRBV5-5; cdr3_length: 16; d_call: TRBD1
cdr3_aa: CASSPLRNTGELFF; cdr3_nt: TGTGCCAGCAGCCCCCTGAGGAACACCGGGGAGCTGTTTTTT; j_call: TRBJ2-2; clone_size: NA; v_call: TRBV7-2; cdr3_length: 14; d_call: NA
cdr3_aa: CSVKGTLEVPQYF; cdr3_nt: TGCAGCGTGAAGGGGACTCTCGAGGTTCCCCAGTACTTC; j_call: TRBJ2-5; clone_size: NA; v_call: TRBV29-1; cdr3_length: 13; d_call: NA
cdr3_aa: CASKGYPNTEAFF; cdr3_nt: TGTGCCAGCAAGGGCTATCCGAACACTGAAGCTTTCTTT; j_call: TRBJ1-1; clone_size: NA; v_call: TRBV28; cdr3_length: 13; d_call: NA
cdr3_aa: CASSSYGTLNTEAFF; cdr3_nt: TGTGCCAGCAGCTCTTACGGGACACTGAACACTGAAGCTTTCTTT; j_call: TRBJ1-1; clone_size: NA; v_call: TRBV7-2; cdr3_length: 15; d_call: NA
cdr3_aa: CASSATSGSSDTQYF; cdr3_nt: TGTGCCAGCAGTGCGACTAGCGGGAGCTCAGATACGCAGTATTTT; j_call: TRBJ2-3; clone_size: many; v_call: TRBV6-1; cdr3_length: 15; d_call: TRBD2
cdr3_aa: CATSGLGASGRQGYNEQFF; cdr3_nt: TGTGCCACCAGCGGGCTTGGGGCTAGCGGGAGGCAAGGATACAATGAGCAGTTCTTC; j_call: TRBJ2-1; clone_size: NA; v_call: TRBV15; cdr3_length: 19; d_call: TRBD2
cdr3_aa: CASSPVAGAYNEQFF; cdr3_nt: TGTGCCAGCAGCCCCGTGGCGGGAGCTTACAATGAGCAGTTCTTC; j_call: TRBJ2-1; clone_size: NA; v_call: TRBV7-2; cdr3_length: 15; d_call: TRBD2
cdr3_aa: CATSRDRGTRVTGELFF; cdr3_nt: TGTGCCACCAGCAGAGATCGGGGGACTCGGGTCACCGGGGAGCTGTTTTTT; j_call: TRBJ2-2; clone_size: NA; v_call: TRBV15; cdr3_length: 17; d_call: NA
cdr3_aa: CASSPAAGRTKNIQYF; cdr3_nt: TGTGCCAGCTCACCCGCGGCAGGGCGTACCAAAAACATTCAGTACTTC; j_call: TRBJ2-4; clone_size: NA; v_call: TRBV18; cdr3_length: 16; d_call: NA
cdr3_aa: CASRELAGGPYEQYF; cdr3_nt: TGCGCCAGCAGGGAACTAGCGGGAGGGCCCTACGAGCAGTACTTC; j_call: TRBJ2-7; clone_size: NA; v_call: TRBV10-2; cdr3_length: 15; d_call: TRBD2
cdr3_aa: CASSLAGEIDTQYF; cdr3_nt: TGTGCCAGCAGCCTAGCGGGAGAGATAGATACGCAGTATTTT; j_call: TRBJ2-3; clone_size: NA; v_call: TRBV14; cdr3_length: 14; d_call: TRBD2
cdr3_aa: CASGPGTEGNTIYF; cdr3_nt: TGTGCTAGTGGTCCCGGGACGGAGGGAAACACCATATATTTT; j_call: TRBJ1-3; clone_size: NA; v_call: TRBV12-5; cdr3_length: 14; d_call: NA
cdr3_aa: CASSLVSFTDTQYF; cdr3_nt: TGTGCCAGCAGCTTAGTATCTTTCACAGATACGCAGTATTTT; j_call: TRBJ2-3; clone_size: NA; v_call: TRBV5-4; cdr3_length: 14; d_call: NA
cdr3_aa: CAKALAGEGIYEQYF; cdr3_nt: TGTGCCAAGGCACTAGCGGGAGAGGGTATCTACGAGCAGTACTTC; j_call: TRBJ2-7; clone_size: NA; v_call: TRBV7-7; cdr3_length: 15; d_call: TRBD2
cdr3_aa: CAITGTGNGYTF; cdr3_nt: TGTGCCATCACCGGGACAGGGAATGGCTACACCTTC; j_call: TRBJ1-2; clone_size: once; v_call: TRBV10-3; cdr3_length: 12; d_call: TRBD1
cdr3_aa: CAISEGLAGVETQYF; cdr3_nt: TGTGCCATCAGTGAGGGGCTAGCGGGAGTAGAGACCCAGTACTTC; j_call: TRBJ2-5; clone_size: NA; v_call: TRBV10-3; cdr3_length: 15; d_call: TRBD2
cdr3_aa: CAWSVGGGSYEQYF; cdr3_nt: TGTGCCTGGAGTGTTGGCGGGGGGTCCTACGAGCAGTACTTC; j_call: TRBJ2-7; clone_size: NA; v_call: TRBV30; cdr3_length: 14; d_call: TRBD2